Sequencing of this T cell receptor beta chain was carried out in a study of human T cells and chemical hapten exposure (dated by TCRdb to 2020 to 2022). General notes on the study: For sensitization, 2% DPC in acetone was applied to a roughly 2 cm by roughly 2 cm area of upper inner arm skin. Libraries were pooled for sequencing, and per-sample TCR yields varied mainly because of small differences in library volumes within the pool. Blood for TCR sequencing was provided by twenty-nine alopecia patients at one to four time points (pre-sensitization, 2, 6 and 24 weeks). This study followed changes in the peripheral blood TCR repertoire in vivo during primary and secondary sensitization of alopecia patients to the hapten diphenylcyclopropenone (DPC). The patient cohort, mostly female, included alopecia areata with under or over 50% scalp involvement, alopecia totalis and alopecia universalis. Patient blood was sampled pre-sensitization (week 0) and at 2, 6 and about 24 weeks after DPC sensitization. Weekly therapeutic DPC doses were additionally applied to the scalp of patients throughout the roughly 23-week study period. Patch testing on the upper back used Finn chambers containing 0.01% DPC, with scoring done after 6 days according to International Contact Dermatitis Research Group standards. Beyond this particular receptor, the publication reports: Significantly more large CDR3 similarity clusters were formed by expanded TCRs than by pre-sensitization or healthy control sets, consistent with antigen-driven responses. DPC sensitization did not change the number of TCRs with a frequency above 1 in 1000, and there was no evidence of changes in global repertoire structure. Repeated subsampling changed both the strength of the expansion versus patch-test correlation and the threshold at which the correlation became significant. Alopecia, a presumed autoimmune disease, was present in all patients, so the immune response of the patients might differ from that of healthy individuals. A positive correlation was found between the number of PT1 expanded TCRs and patch test score, with significance reached at thresholds 8, 16 and 32 but not 4.

Library preparation was by RACE. The sequencing machine was a NextSeq 500. During library preparation, unique molecular identifiers were attached to individual cDNA molecules so that TCRs could be counted in a quantitative, reproducible way. Both TCR alpha and TCR beta chains were sequenced from each blood RNA sample. Concerning the study's data processing: Samples had a median of roughly 98,000 TCRs, with a range from roughly 20,000 to 700,000. V, J and CDR3 annotation of the TCR reads was carried out using the Decombinator software suite. For the PS versus PT1 abundance plots, all samples were subsampled to the same number of TCRs (28,000). TCRs were defined as expanded if absent before sensitization and observed at least eight times at the 2-week time point. The raw public reads went through TCRdb reprocessing: fastp at Q25, MiXCR clone calling, in-frame beta chains kept. Records with the same CDR3 protein are collapsed into one entry carrying the most frequent genes and DNA. TCRdb's processing, not the study's, gives the V and J calls here. The sample table shows 85,000 to 90,000 distinct CDR3 sequences, and 8% to 10% are seen once. The ten largest make up roughly 3.5% of the sample.

In light of the paper, this sample's time point label describes: pre-sensitization, week 0. Per the publication, the treatment or condition label means: therapeutic diphenylcyclopropenone sensitization with weekly scalp DPC. At every patch-test visit, the blood draw took place before the patch test was put on. To be eligible, patients had to be aged 18 to 70, diagnosed with alopecia and judged suitable for DPC therapy, while pregnant patients were excluded. Total RNA was extracted from unfractionated whole blood collected in Tempus Blood RNA tubes. The CDR3, from cysteine to phenylalanine, totals 13 residues. Only the CDR3 part of the read is kept: 39 bases, read in frame from the first base. From the germline V gene, CDR1 is MNHEY and CDR2 is SVGEGT. V was cut back by 5 bases and J by 0 bases, leaving a gap of 5 bases between them. There are a few counts of this clonotype. This receptor's antigen is unknown. Per-base quality was not reported, and no clone a single base away is much larger than it.

This chain is built from TRBV6-2 or TRBV6-3 and TRBJ1-5, with an unclear D gene assignment. The source was whole blood, collected in connection with sensitization to the hapten diphenylcyclopropenone (DPC). The sequence was collected from a woman between 40 and 50 years old with alopecia areata. Some clones in this sample may be carry-over from other donors' samples. The CDR3 has the sequence CASSAYSNQPQHF. DNA sequence: TGTGCCAGCAGTGCTTATAGCAATCAGCCCCAGCATTTT.